This T cell receptor (beta chain) was retrieved from a study of blood T cell repertoires in COVID-19. Whole-study context: Whether acute or convalescent, the COVID-19 samples came from the United States, Italy and Spain. Sources were T cells, B-cell-depleted T cells, or PBMCs; the material itself was cDNA or gDNA.

Germline lookup yields CDR1 MNHNS and CDR2 SASEGT. This CDR3 contains 15 residues. The germline V and J ends were trimmed by 1 base and 7 bases, with 14 bases remaining between them. Original analysis: The assay estimated nucleated cells by amplifying reference gene primers. Repertoires were generated with immunoSEQ multiplex PCR, while TCRdb's copy carries only in-frame clones and drops some. V and J calls and clone size are those listed in that table; D and trimming were worked out from the DNA. Of about 190,000 clones in the sample, 85% to 90% are singletons; the top ten hold 1.5% to 2%. The TCR originated in a man between 18 and 29 years old with active or convalescent COVID-19. The rearrangement links TRBV6-1 to TRBJ1-5, with D possibly matching TRBD1 (6 bases). The source material was peripheral blood. The CDR3 region has the DNA TGTGCCAGCAGTGAAGGGGCAGGGGTCGGGCAGCCCCAGCATTTT. Translated, it gives CASSEGAGVGQPQHF.